This is a list of T cell receptor beta chains from one sample in a study of cytomegalovirus exposure and HLA in healthy donors. Assay: immunoSEQ multiplex PCR; the TCRdb copy retains only in-frame clones and omits some. The sample consists of 150,000 to 200,000 clones, about 79% of them appearing once. The specimen was PBMCs. These receptors originate from a woman in her 50s in good health and CMV-seronegative. CDR3s include the opening cysteine and the closing phenylalanine or tryptophan. D genes are given only for firm matches. The listing skips clone size in some rows; elsewhere it reads once, few, many or a size class.

>.|.|TRBV21-1|TRBJ1-1
TGTGCCAGCAGCAAATCTGCAGGTTCGAACACTGAAGCTTTCTTT
CASSKSAGSNTEAFF
>TRBD1|once|TRBV5-1|TRBJ1-5
TGCGCCAGCAGTCCTGGGACAGGAGCGGGGTCGAGCAATCAGCCCCAGCATTTT
CASSPGTGAGSSNQPQHF
>TRBD1|.|TRBV29-1|TRBJ2-1
TGCAGCGTTGTGACAGGGCGTGAGCAGTTCTTC
CSVVTGREQFF
>TRBD2|.|TRBV6-5|TRBJ2-1
TGTGCCAGCAAACTAGCGGGGATTACATCGGATGAGCAGTTCTTC
CASKLAGITSDEQFF
>.|.|TRBV5-5|TRBJ2-7
TGTGCCAGCAGCTTGGCCCCAGGAGGAGAGTACGAGCAGTACTTC
CASSLAPGGEYEQYF
>TRBD1|few|TRBV11-2|TRBJ1-6
TGTGCCAGCAGCTTGACAGGGAATGGTAATTCACCCCTCCACTTT
CASSLTGNGNSPLHF
>.|.|TRBV4-1|TRBJ2-1
TGCGCCAGCAGCCAAGTTGGTCCGAGCTCCTACAATGAGCAGTTCTTC
CASSQVGPSSYNEQFF
>TRBD1|.|TRBV5-8|TRBJ2-7
TGTGCCAGCAGCTATAACCGGGACAGGGGCTCGAGCTCCTACGAGCAGTACTTC
CASSYNRDRGSSSYEQYF
>TRBD2|.|TRBV7-6|TRBJ2-7
TGTGCCAGCAGCTTAGGGACTAGCGGGAGTGTAGCCGAGCAGTACTTC
CASSLGTSGSVAEQYF
>.|.|TRBV19|TRBJ1-6
TGTGCCAGTATGGGCGATTACCATTCACCCCTCCACTTT
CASMGDYHSPLHF
>TRBD2|.|TRBV11-2|TRBJ2-1
TGTGCCAGCAGCCTAGCGGGCAATGAGCAGTTCTTC
CASSLAGNEQFF
>TRBD1|.|TRBV28|TRBJ1-5
TGTGCCAGCAGTCGACCACAGGGGCGGGGCAATCAGCCCCAGCATTTT
CASSRPQGRGNQPQHF
>.|.|TRBV19|TRBJ1-5
TGTGCCAGTAGTATGATTTCGGGTCAGCCCCAGCATTTT
CASSMISGQPQHF
>.|.|TRBV30|TRBJ2-3
TGTGCCTGGAGTGTAAGCAGTTCAGGGGTTCTGAATACGCAGTATTTT
CAWSVSSSGVLNTQYF
>TRBD1|.|TRBV5-1|TRBJ1-2
TGCGCCAGCAGCTTGGCCGGGGGACAGAGCCAGGGGGGCTACACCTTC
CASSLAGGQSQGGYTF
>TRBD1|.|TRBV9|TRBJ1-2
TGTGCCAGCAGCGCAGGGGGCCGCGTCTATGGCTACACCTTC
CASSAGGRVYGYTF
>TRBD1|.|TRBV27|TRBJ1-6
TGTGCCAGCAGAACAGGGGCCTCAATGGATTCACCCCTCCACTTT
CASRTGASMDSPLHF
>TRBD1|.|TRBV27|TRBJ1-2
TGTGCCAGCAGTTTATCGTTTCCCGGACAGGGGAATGGCTACACCTTC
CASSLSFPGQGNGYTF
>TRBD2|.|TRBV4-3|TRBJ2-5
TGCGCCAGCAGCCAAGTAATAGCGGGGGGCGGGGAGACCCAGTACTTC
CASSQVIAGGGETQYF
>TRBD2|once|TRBV29-1|TRBJ2-3
TGCAGCGTTGAATCCGGGGGGGAGACCCCAGATACGCAGTATTTT
CSVESGGETPDTQYF
>TRBD2|.|TRBV28|TRBJ2-1
TGTGCCAGCAGTTTACGACTAGCGGGTTACAATGAGCAGTTCTTC
CASSLRLAGYNEQFF
>TRBD1|.|TRBV28|TRBJ2-7
TGTGCCAGCAACCAACCGGGACAGGGATACGAGCAGTACTTC
CASNQPGQGYEQYF
>TRBD1|.|TRBV18|TRBJ2-6
TGTGCCAGCTCACCATGGGACAGCTCTGGGGCCAACGTCCTGACTTTC
CASSPWDSSGANVLTF
>TRBD1|.|TRBV5-1|TRBJ1-1
TGCGCCAGCAGCTTGGTAGGCAGGGGGCACGTCACTGAAGCTTTCTTT
CASSLVGRGHVTEAFF
>TRBD1|few|TRBV15|TRBJ1-2
TGTGCCACCAGCAGCCGGACAGGGAAGTATGGCTACACCTTC
CATSSRTGKYGYTF
>TRBD1|.|TRBV10-3|TRBJ1-5
TGTGCCATCAGTGAGGAACAGGGGGCTTATCAGCCCCAGCATTTT
CAISEEQGAYQPQHF
>TRBD1|.|TRBV19|TRBJ1-5
TGTGCCAGTATCGGGACAGCAAATAGCAATCAGCCCCAGCATTTT
CASIGTANSNQPQHF
>TRBD2|.|TRBV28|TRBJ2-2
TGTGCCAGCAGTTCCCCGAGGGGAGCGGGAGCTGACGGGGAGCTGTTTTTT
CASSSPRGAGADGELFF
>TRBD1|many|TRBV28|TRBJ1-4
TGTGCCAGCAGCGCACCGGACAGGGGGCAAAGTGAAAAACTGTTTTTT
CASSAPDRGQSEKLFF
>.|once|TRBV28|TRBJ1-1
TGTGCCAGCGTGGGTTGGGGGGGGGAGAGGGGCACTGAAGCTTTCTTT
CASVGWGGERGTEAFF
>TRBD1|.|TRBV30|TRBJ1-1
TGTGCCTGGACTAGGGACAGGGCTGCTTTCTTT
CAWTRDRAAFF
>TRBD2|.|TRBV5-1|TRBJ2-1
TGCGCCAGCAGCTTGAATCCCGGGACTGGCGGGAGGAATGAGCAGTTCTTC
CASSLNPGTGGRNEQFF
>TRBD2|.|TRBV10-2|TRBJ2-7
TGCGCCAGCAGTGACCTTCGACGGGGGGGTTACGAGCAGTACTTC
CASSDLRRGGYEQYF
>TRBD1|.|TRBV19|TRBJ2-2
TGTGCCAGCGGAAACGGACAGGGGGCGGTCGGGGAGCTGTTTTTT
CASGNGQGAVGELFF
>.|.|TRBV19|TRBJ2-7
TGTGCCAGTAGTATAGAAGGGGCAGCCTACGAGCAGTACTTC
CASSIEGAAYEQYF
>TRBD1|.|TRBV7-2|TRBJ2-7
TGTGCCAGCAGGTACGCCGGGACAGGGGTCTACGAGCAGTACTTC
CASRYAGTGVYEQYF
>TRBD2|.|TRBV2|TRBJ2-7
TGTGCCAGCAGTGCGTTCGGGAGGTGCGGCGGTCACGAGCAGTACTTC
CASSAFGRCGGHEQYF
>.|.|TRBV11-2|TRBJ2-1
TGTGCCAGCAGCTTAGGGACTATCTCCTACAATGAGCAGTTCTTC
CASSLGTISYNEQFF
>TRBD2|.|TRBV7-8|TRBJ2-7
TGTGCCAGCAGCTTTCGGCTAGCGGGGGTTACCTACGAGCAGTACTTC
CASSFRLAGVTYEQYF
>TRBD1|.|TRBV10-3|TRBJ2-7
TGTGCCATCAGTGAGTCAGGACAGGATTTCGAGCAGTACTTC
CAISESGQDFEQYF
>TRBD1|.|TRBV10-3|TRBJ2-7
TGTGCCATCAGACCGGGACAGGGCCCACCTGGGCAGTACTTC
CAIRPGQGPPGQYF
>.|.|TRBV30|TRBJ1-6
TGTGCCTACGCGACATTAAGCTATAATTCACCCCTCCACTTT
CAYATLSYNSPLHF
>.|.|TRBV29-1|TRBJ2-7
TGCAGCGGTACCGAGACGGGCGAGCAGTACTTC
CSGTETGEQYF
>.|.|TRBV9|TRBJ1-5
TGTGCCAGCAGCGTAGGACACGTTAGCAATCAGCCCCAGCATTTT
CASSVGHVSNQPQHF
>.|.|TRBV7-8|TRBJ2-5
TGTGCCAGCAGCAAACACAGGTTGCCCCAAGAGACCCAGTACTTC
CASSKHRLPQETQYF
>.|.|TRBV5-4|TRBJ1-2
TGTGCCAGCAGCTCTGGACAGAAGGACTATGGCTACACCTTC
CASSSGQKDYGYTF
>.|.|TRBV21-1|TRBJ2-6
TGTGCCAGCAAACGAAACAGAATGTCTGGGGCCAACGTCCTGACTTTC
CASKRNRMSGANVLTF
>.|few|TRBV19|TRBJ1-1
TGTGCCAGTAGTATATCAGTGAACACTGAAGCTTTCTTT
CASSISVNTEAFF
>TRBD1|.|TRBV6-1|TRBJ1-1
TGTGCCAGCACCCCGCGGGACAGGACAGAGACTGAAGCTTTCTTT
CASTPRDRTETEAFF